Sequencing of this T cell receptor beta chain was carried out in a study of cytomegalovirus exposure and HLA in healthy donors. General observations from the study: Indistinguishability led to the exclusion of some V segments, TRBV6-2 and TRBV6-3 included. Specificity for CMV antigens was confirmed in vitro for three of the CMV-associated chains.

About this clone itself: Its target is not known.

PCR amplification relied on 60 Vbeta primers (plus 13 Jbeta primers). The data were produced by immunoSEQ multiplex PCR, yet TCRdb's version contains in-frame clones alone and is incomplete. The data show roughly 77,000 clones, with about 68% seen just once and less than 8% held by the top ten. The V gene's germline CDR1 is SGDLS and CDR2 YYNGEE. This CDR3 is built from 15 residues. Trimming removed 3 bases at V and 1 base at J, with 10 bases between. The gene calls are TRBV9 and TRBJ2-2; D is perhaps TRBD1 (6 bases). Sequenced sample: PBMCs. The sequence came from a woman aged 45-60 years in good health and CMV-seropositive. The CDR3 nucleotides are TGTGCCAGCAGCGCCCCGGGACAGAACACCGGGGAGCTGTTTTTT. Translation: CASSAPGQNTGELFF.